Each of the 19 T cell receptor beta chains below was sequenced from the same sample in a study of cytomegalovirus exposure and HLA in healthy donors. It was with 60 Vbeta and 13 Jbeta primers that the PCR ran. Profiling relied on immunoSEQ multiplex PCR, and the TCRdb table lists in-frame clones only, not all of them. The table shows about 120,000 clones, with 75% to 85% occurring only once. Sequences were obtained from PBMCs. These receptors were collected from a man aged 30 to 45 in good health and CMV-seronegative.

The V gene is TRBV5-1, the J gene TRBJ2-2; the match to TRBD2 covers 11 bases. The germline gives CDR1 SGHRS, CDR2 YFSETQ. V was pared by 0 bases and J by 3 bases, with 19 bases of the junction left unmatched. The CDR3 loop spans 22 amino acids. In nucleotides, the CDR3 is TGCGCCAGCAGCTTGGCATGGGGGTTGGGGACTAGCGGAAATTCGGACACCGGGGAGCTGTTTTTT. Its translation: CASSLAWGLGTSGNSDTGELFF.

This chain connects TRBV28 to TRBJ2-7; 7 bases are shared with TRBD1. Germline V CDR1 and CDR2: MDHEN, SYDVKM. There are 14 residues in the CDR3. V shed 3 bases and J 3 bases; nucleotides not matched to a gene: 5. For the CDR3, the DNA is TGTGCCAGCAGTTTTCAGGGACAGAGCTACGAGCAGTACTTC. Protein sequence: CASSFQGQSYEQYF.

This clone was observed a few times. The J gene is TRBJ1-1, the V gene TRBV30, with TRBD1 as a possible D gene (5 bases). The V gene lost 4 bases and the J gene lost 8 bases, with 14 bases spanning the gap. The CDR3 is 12 residues long. CDR1 is GTSNPN, CDR2 SVGIG, per germline (reference sequence). The CDR3 reads CAWTSLKGEAFF. The CDR3 DNA follows: TGTGCCTGGACCTCTTTGAAGGGGGAAGCTTTCTTT.

The CDR3 reads CASSVEGGSTDTQYF. CDR3 DNA sequence: TGTGCCAGCAGCGTAGAGGGCGGGAGCACAGATACGCAGTATTTT. The chain has TRBV9 and TRBJ2-3, with D maybe TRBD2 (5 bases). CDR1 is SGDLS, CDR2 YYNGEE, per germline. This CDR3 contains 15 residues. Trimming removed 0 bases at V and 0 bases at J, with 8 bases between.

In nucleotides, the CDR3 is TGTGCCTGGAGGACGGGTGGGACTAGTTTAGGGTCTGGGGCCAACGTCCTGACTTTC. Residues: CAWRTGGTSLGSGANVLTF. The rearrangement links TRBV30 to TRBJ2-6; 8 positions match TRBD2. Trimming took 3 bases from V and 1 from J; bases not matched to a gene: 14. Germline V CDR1 and CDR2: GTSNPN, SVGIG (reference sequence). The CDR3 covers 19 residues.

This chain uses TRBV7-9 with TRBJ2-7; no reliable D call. Germline CDR1 reads SEHNR; CDR2 reads FQNEAQ (reference sequence). V was trimmed by 5 bases and J by 5 bases, leaving 16 bases between them. The CDR3 has 14 residues. The CDR3 DNA sequence: TGTGCCAGCAGCCTCCCGGGTCTCCTCAACGAGCAGTACTTC. It is translated as CASSLPGLLNEQYF.

The chain employs TRBV5-1 and TRBJ1-5, with D tentatively TRBD1 (6 bases). Germline-derived CDR1 and CDR2 are SGHRS and YFSETQ. The CDR3 runs to 15 residues. Trimming removed 0 bases at V and 6 bases at J, with 13 bases between. CDR3 in amino acids: CASSLGNRVGQPQHF. CDR3 nucleotide sequence: TGCGCCAGCAGCTTGGGGAACAGGGTCGGTCAGCCCCAGCATTTT.

The rearrangement uses TRBV6-5 and TRBJ2-2, with D perhaps matching TRBD2 (5 bases). Germline-derived CDR1 and CDR2 are MNHEY and SVGAGI. This CDR3 spans 16 amino acids. Trimming left V 4 bases short and J 7 bases short, with 19 bases between. The CDR3 reads CASSSLLTSGIGELFF. CDR3 DNA sequence: TGTGCCAGCAGTTCCCTGCTTACAAGCGGAATCGGGGAGCTGTTTTTT.

A remark on this clone: Other nucleotide sequences from this sample produce the same CDR3. The chain carries TRBV15 and TRBJ2-7, with 10 bases lining up with TRBD2. This CDR3 is built from 15 residues. CDR1 is LNHNV and CDR2 is YYDKDF in the germline V gene (reference sequence). V was pared by 1 base and J by 4 bases, with 4 bases of the junction left unmatched. The CDR3 sequence: CATSRVASGSYEQYF. The CDR3 DNA is TGTGCCACCAGCAGAGTGGCTAGCGGGAGTTACGAGCAGTACTTC. The full variable domain, rest sourced from reference TRBV15 and TRBJ2-7, is DAMVIQNPRYQVTQFGKPVTLSCSQTLNHNVMYWYQQKSSQAPKLLFHYYDKDFNNEADTPDNFQSRRPNTSFCFLDIRSPGLGDTAMYLCATSRVASGSYEQYFGPGTRLTVT.

V is TRBV7-9 and J is TRBJ2-7; D is ambiguous. The CDR3 runs 11 residues. The germline V gene has CDR1 SEHNR and CDR2 FQNEAQ (reference sequence). The germline V and J ends were trimmed by 3 bases and 5 bases, with 5 bases remaining between them. For the CDR3, the DNA is TGTGCCAGCAGCTTTAGTAACGAGCAGTACTTC. The encoded protein is CASSFSNEQYF.

The chain couples TRBV7-9 to TRBJ2-5, with TRBD1 identical over 10 bases. Germline-derived CDR1 and CDR2 are SEHNR and FQNEAQ (reference sequence). The ends lost 4 bases at V and 5 bases at J; junction bases unmatched: 16. This CDR3 comprises 18 residues. CDR3 nucleotide sequence: TGTGCCAGCAGCTATCAAAAAATCCGGGACAGGGGAGGGGAGACCCAGTACTTC. Protein product: CASSYQKIRDRGGETQYF.

The chain has TRBV5-1 and TRBJ2-2; 9 bases map to TRBD1. Germline V CDR1 and CDR2: SGHRS, YFSETQ. V shed 4 bases, J shed 3 bases, and the junction held 7 bases outside the gene matches. This CDR3 spans 16 amino acids. The CDR3 here is CASSINRGRDTGELFF. As DNA, the CDR3 is TGCGCCAGCAGCATAAACAGGGGGCGGGACACCGGGGAGCTGTTTTTT.

The rearrangement uses TRBV12-5 and TRBJ1-1; D unclear. This CDR3 is 16 amino acids long. Germline V gene sequence: CDR1 LGHNT, CDR2 FRNRAP. V was pared by 0 bases and J by 7 bases, with 18 bases between. CDR3 in amino acids: CASGLVLGRWADEAFF. CDR3 bases: TGTGCTAGTGGTTTGGTACTGGGCAGGTGGGCCGATGAAGCTTTCTTT.

J is TRBJ2-5 and V is TRBV9; tentatively, D is TRBD1 (5 bases). TRBJ2-7 matches the DNA end more closely, so the J call is doubtful. Per the germline V gene, CDR1 is SGDLS and CDR2 is YYNGEE. CDR3 length: 13 residues. CDR3 DNA sequence: TGTGCCAGCAGCGTAGGGGGCACCTACGAGCAGTACTTC. Residues: CASSVGGTYEQYF.

The chain joins TRBV7-6 to TRBJ2-1; 16 nucleotides match TRBD2. Germline V gene data show CDR1 as SGHVS and CDR2 as FNYEAQ. Losses at the gene ends were 5 bases for V and 7 bases for J; bases not matched to a gene: 20. CDR3 length: 21 amino acids. The CDR3 spells CASSPNFSPGLAGGPGNEQFF. The CDR3 DNA reads TGTGCCAGCAGCCCCAATTTCAGCCCGGGACTAGCGGGAGGGCCGGGAAATGAGCAGTTCTTC.

This rearrangement joins TRBV13 to TRBJ2-2, with 10 bases that match TRBD1. After removal of 3 bases from V and 3 bases from J, the junction contained 10 bases not matched to a gene. CDR1 and CDR2 from the germline V gene are PRHDT and FYEKMQ (reference sequence). The CDR3 runs to 18 residues. The CDR3 sequence is CASSLTLTGGWDTGELFF. CDR3 nucleotide sequence: TGTGCCAGCAGCTTGACCTTGACAGGGGGCTGGGACACCGGGGAGCTGTTTTTT.

This sequence joins TRBV5-6 and TRBJ1-2; 10 positions match TRBD1. The CDR3 is made up of 17 amino acids. V was clipped by 1 base and J by 3 bases; unmatched bases: 9. Germline assignment: CDR1 SGHDT and CDR2 YYEEEE. The CDR3 DNA sequence: TGTGCCAGCAGCTTGCCCTTTGGACAGGGGGAGGACTATGGCTACACCTTC. Translation: CASSLPFGQGEDYGYTF.

V usage is TRBV27 and J usage is TRBJ2-7; TRBD1 matches 7 bases. The germline CDR1 and CDR2 sequences are MNHEY and SMNVEV (reference sequence). With V trimmed by 6 bases and J by 2 bases, 10 bases remained unmatched. The CDR3 extends over 15 amino acids. CDR3 loop: CASRPTGTVTYEQYF. In DNA form, the CDR3 reads TGTGCCAGCAGACCGACCGGGACAGTGACCTACGAGCAGTACTTC.

The genes are TRBV19 and TRBJ2-3, with 10 bases fitting TRBD2. The V segment lost 7 bases and the J segment 3 bases; nucleotides outside the gene matches: 4. CDR1 and CDR2 from the germline V gene are LNHDA and SQIVND (reference sequence). The CDR3 extends over 14 amino acids. The CDR3, as DNA: TGTGCCAGTACCGGGACTAGCGCTACAGATACGCAGTATTTT. Protein product: CASTGTSATDTQYF.